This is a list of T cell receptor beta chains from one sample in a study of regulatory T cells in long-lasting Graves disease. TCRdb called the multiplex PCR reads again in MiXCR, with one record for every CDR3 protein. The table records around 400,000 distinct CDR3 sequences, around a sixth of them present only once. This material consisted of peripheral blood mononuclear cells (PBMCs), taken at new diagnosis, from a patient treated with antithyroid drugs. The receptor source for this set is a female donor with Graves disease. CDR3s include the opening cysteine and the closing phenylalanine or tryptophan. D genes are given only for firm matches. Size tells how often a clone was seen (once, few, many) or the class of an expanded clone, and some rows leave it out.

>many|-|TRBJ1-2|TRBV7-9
CASSLGAPVITVYGYTF
TGTGCCAGCAGCTTAGGGGCCCCGGTTATCACCGTGTATGGCTACACCTTC
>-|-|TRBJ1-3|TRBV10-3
CAISAFLGGAIYF
TGTGCCATCAGTGCCTTCCTTGGGGGAGCCATATATTTT
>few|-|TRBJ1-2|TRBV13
CASSLGKTATLYGYTF
TGTGCCAGCAGCTTAGGAAAAACAGCCACTCTCTATGGCTACACCTTC
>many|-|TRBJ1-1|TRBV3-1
CASSQDAGYTEAFF
TGTGCCAGCAGCCAAGATGCCGGGTACACTGAAGCTTTCTTT
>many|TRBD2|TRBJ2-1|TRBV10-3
CAIMTSGLYNEQFF
TGTGCCATCATGACTAGCGGGCTTTACAATGAGCAGTTCTTC
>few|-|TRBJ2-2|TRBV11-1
CASSPDRGRTGELFF
TGTGCCAGCAGCCCTGACCGGGGGCGAACCGGGGAGCTGTTTTTT
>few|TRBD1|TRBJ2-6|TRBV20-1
CSARDRTGSTGANVLTF
TGCAGTGCTAGAGATCGGACAGGGTCTACTGGGGCCAACGTCCTGACTTTC
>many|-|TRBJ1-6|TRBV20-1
CRALHWGGPFSPLHF
TGCAGAGCACTCCACTGGGGGGGGCCTTTTTCACCCCTCCACTTT
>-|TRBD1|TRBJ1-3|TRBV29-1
CSVEDRDRAGNTIYF
TGCAGCGTTGAAGATCGGGACAGAGCTGGAAACACCATATATTTT
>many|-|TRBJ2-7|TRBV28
CASSPPQGLSYEQYF
TGTGCCAGCAGTCCCCCACAGGGACTCAGCTACGAGCAGTACTTC
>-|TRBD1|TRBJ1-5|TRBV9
CASSAGQGAWDQPQHF
TGTGCCAGCAGCGCGGGACAGGGGGCTTGGGATCAGCCCCAGCATTTT
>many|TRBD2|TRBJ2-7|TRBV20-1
CSALTLRENEQYF
TGCAGTGCCCTAACGCTGCGGGAGAACGAGCAGTACTTC
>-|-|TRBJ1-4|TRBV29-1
CSALGGYNEKLFF
TGCAGCGCGCTTGGGGGGTATAATGAAAAACTGTTTTTT
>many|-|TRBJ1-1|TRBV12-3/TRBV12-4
CASKQGGTEAFF
TGTGCCAGCAAGCAAGGTGGCACTGAAGCTTTCTTT
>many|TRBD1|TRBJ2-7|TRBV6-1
CASSDFLWLVGGPYEQYF
TGTGCCAGCAGTGATTTTCTTTGGCTAGTAGGGGGCCCCTACGAGCAGTACTTC
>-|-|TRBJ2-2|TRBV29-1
CSAERLNGGELFF
TGCAGCGCTGAGAGGCTGAATGGAGGGGAGCTGTTTTTT
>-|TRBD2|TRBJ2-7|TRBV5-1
CASSSGSSGNQYF
TGCGCCAGCAGCAGCGGGTCTAGCGGGAACCAGTACTTC
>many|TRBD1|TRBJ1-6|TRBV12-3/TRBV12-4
CASSFRFGTGYNSPLHF
TGTGCCAGCAGTTTTCGATTCGGGACAGGCTATAATTCACCCCTCCACTTT
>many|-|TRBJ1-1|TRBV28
CASSGDRPAFF
TGTGCCAGCAGTGGGGACCGGCCAGCTTTCTTT
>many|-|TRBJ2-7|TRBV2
CASRPVTYEQYF
TGTGCCAGCAGGCCGGTGACCTACGAGCAGTACTTC